These 29 T cell receptor beta chains were all obtained from the same sample, sequenced in a study of regulatory T cells in long-lasting Graves disease. This sample's time point: newly diagnosed GD, antithyroid drugs for less than 3 months. The TCR library was prepared using RNA isolated from PBMCs. In building TCR beta libraries, iRepertoire HTBI primers were used together with Arm-PCR of CDR3 regions. TCRdb processed the multiplex PCR reads anew with MiXCR; each CDR3 protein has one entry. The table has about 460,000 distinct CDR3 sequences, roughly 15% seen once. This same sample was also taken into another study, of T cells in Graves' hyperthyroidism and ophthalmopathy.

This specimen consisted of peripheral blood mononuclear cells (PBMCs), obtained at new diagnosis, from a patient treated with antithyroid drugs. The receptors come from a woman between 45 and 65 years old with Graves disease.

V usage is TRBV30 and J usage is TRBJ2-7; no clear D. V lost 3 bases to trimming and J lost 2 bases, with 5 bases between them. Germline CDR1 GTSNPN, CDR2 SVGIG (reference sequence). The CDR3 is 11 residues long. CDR3 in amino acids: CAWRRAYEQYF. The CDR3 DNA follows: TGTGCCTGGAGAAGGGCCTACGAGCAGTACTTC.

This clonotype has more than one count but fewer than ten. The rearrangement uses TRBV14 and TRBJ2-3; 7 bases fit TRBD2. Germline loops: CDR1 SGHDN, CDR2 FVKESK. CDR3 length: 16 residues. The V segment lost 0 bases and the J segment 1 base; nucleotides outside the gene matches: 4. This CDR3 is CASSQEAAGGTDTQYF. In nucleotides, the CDR3 is TGTGCCAGCAGCCAAGAAGCGGCGGGAGGCACAGATACGCAGTATTTT.

This clonotype came up a few times. The J gene is TRBJ2-2, the V gene TRBV12-3 or TRBV12-4; possibly TRBD2 for D (6 bases). This CDR3 spans 14 amino acids. V was pared by 8 bases and J by 6 bases, with 16 bases between. The CDR3 loop reads CASDEGLSPGELFF. In DNA, the CDR3 is TGTGCCAGCGACGAGGGACTTAGCCCCGGGGAGCTGTTTTTT.

This sequence joins TRBV20-1 and TRBJ2-1; perhaps TRBD1 as D (5 bases). Per the germline V gene, CDR1 is DFQATT and CDR2 is SNEGSKA (reference sequence). CDR3 size: 15 residues. The CDR3 DNA reads TGCAGGACTGCAGGGATAAAGAGCTCCTACAATGAGCAGTTCTTC. Protein: CRTAGIKSSYNEQFF.

This clonotype was observed many times. The V and J genes are TRBV11-2 and TRBJ2-2; no reliable D call. This CDR3 has 16 residues. Germline V CDR1 and CDR2: SGHAT, FQNNGV. V lost 2 bases to trimming and J lost 3 bases, with 13 bases between them. In nucleotides, the CDR3 is TGTGCCAGCAGCTTATTTGCGGTTACGGACACCGGGGAGCTGTTTTTT. Protein product: CASSLFAVTDTGELFF. The entire variable domain, with the rest obtained from reference TRBV11-2 and TRBJ2-2, is as follows: EAGVAQSPRYKIIEKRQSVAFWCNPISGHATLYWYQQILGQGPKLLIQFQNNGVVDDSQLPKDRFSAERLKGVDSTLKIQPAKLEDSAVYLCASSLFAVTDTGELFFGEGSRLTVL.

This clonotype was detected ten times or more. The chain carries TRBV28 and TRBJ2-1, with 8 nucleotides matching TRBD2. The CDR3 has 16 residues. The V gene end was trimmed by 4 bases and the J gene end by 3 bases; junction bases not matched to a gene: 8. Germline V gene lookup returns CDR1 MDHEN and CDR2 SYDVKM. The CDR3 reads CASSSGAGVDYNEQFF. The CDR3 DNA reads TGTGCCAGCAGTTCAGGAGCGGGAGTCGACTACAATGAGCAGTTCTTC. The full variable domain, its missing parts supplied by reference TRBV28 and TRBJ2-1, is DVKVTQSSRYLVKRTGEKVFLECVQDMDHENMFWYRQDPGLGLRLIYFSYDVKMKEKGDIPEGYSVSREKKERFSLILESASTNQTSMYLCASSSGAGVDYNEQFFGPGTRLTVL.

With respect to this clonotype: Because the CDR3 is missing its conserved closing phenylalanine or tryptophan, this is likely a read error. The V and J genes are TRBV11-3 and TRBJ2-2; maybe TRBD1 (5 bases). CDR1 is SGHNT, CDR2 YENEEA, per germline. This CDR3 region has 13 residues. Trimming took 5 bases from V and 5 from J, leaving 9 bases between them. For the CDR3, the DNA is TGTGCCAGCAGCCCCAGGGAAACCGGGGAGCTGTTTTTA. Protein sequence: CASSPRETGELFL.

The CDR3 sequence is CASSLYRTSGTHEQYF. CDR3 nucleotide sequence: TGTGCCAGCAGCCTGTATCGGACTAGCGGGACTCACGAGCAGTACTTC. The V gene is TRBV13, the J gene TRBJ2-7; 12 bases are a match to TRBD2. J was trimmed by 5 bases and V by 5 bases; bases with no gene match: 10. Germline V lookup: CDR1 PRHDT, CDR2 FYEKMQ (reference sequence). The CDR3 contains 16 residues.

The sample holds many counts of this clonotype. The junction shows a germline mismatch at one end, possibly a read error. The genes are TRBV9 and TRBJ2-3, with TRBD2 matching over 8 bases. Per germline, CDR1 SGDLS and CDR2 YYNGEE. The CDR3 runs 16 residues. The CDR3 is CASSVAGTRSTDTQYF. The CDR3 nucleotides are TGTGCCAGCAGCGTAGCCGGGACTAGAAGCACGGATACGCAGTATTTT.

In its sample, this clonotype was seen many times. The chain is built from TRBV30 and TRBJ2-7; D is uncertain. CDR1 GTSNPN and CDR2 SVGIG come from the germline V gene (reference sequence). This CDR3 spans 13 amino acids. V lost 0 bases and J lost 3, with 9 bases in between. The CDR3, as DNA: TGTGCCTGGAGTGTCCCAGGCTTCTACGAGCAGTACTTC. This translates into CAWSVPGFYEQYF.

This clonotype has at least ten counts. The chain links TRBV6-5 to TRBJ1-5; TRBD1 agrees at 8 bases. The CDR3 totals 16 residues. Trimming cost V 4 bases and J 2 bases; bases outside gene matches: 7. Germline V gene sequence: CDR1 MNHEY, CDR2 SVGAGI. CDR3 sequence (DNA): TGTGCCAGCAGTTCTAATCCGGGACAGGGCAATCAGCCCCAGCATTTT. Its protein product is CASSSNPGQGNQPQHF.

This clonotype was observed a few times. V is TRBV29-1 and J is TRBJ1-4; unclear D gene. CDR1 SQVTM and CDR2 ANQGSEA come from the germline V gene. This CDR3 comprises 11 residues. V lost 6 bases, J lost 11 bases, and 13 bases lay in between. CDR3 amino acids: CSVQAGEKLFF. CDR3 bases: TGCAGCGTGCAAGCGGGTGAGAAACTGTTTTTT.

In regard to this clonotype: Without the conserved terminal phenylalanine or tryptophan, this CDR3 likely stems from a read error. V usage is TRBV7-3 and J usage is TRBJ2-5; 13 nucleotides align to TRBD2. Per germline, CDR1 SGHTA and CDR2 FQGTGA. Trimming cost V 5 bases and J 4 bases; bases outside gene matches: 4. The CDR3 length is 15 residues. The CDR3 nucleotides read TGTGCCAGCAGCCCGGGACTAGCGGGAAGAGAGACCCAGTACCTC. Protein product: CASSPGLAGRETQYL.

At least ten counts were recorded for this clonotype. V gene TRBV11-2 combines with J gene TRBJ2-2; 8 nucleotides match TRBD1. CDR1 and CDR2 (germline): SGHAT, FQNNGV. Germline trimming cut 3 bases from V and 1 base from J; bases unmatched to any gene: 4. CDR3 length: 16 amino acids. The CDR3 loop is CASSFQGAQNTGELFF. The DNA of the CDR3 is TGTGCCAGCAGCTTTCAGGGGGCGCAGAACACCGGGGAGCTGTTTTTT.

In its sample, this clonotype was seen many times. CDR3 sequence (DNA): TGTGCCAGCAGCCATCCTTTCACCGGACAGGAGCATAGCAATCAGCCCCAGCATTTT. This gives the protein CASSHPFTGQEHSNQPQHF. The chain combines TRBV3-1 with TRBJ1-5, with 7 bases aligning to TRBD1. The germline CDR1 and CDR2 sequences are LGHDT and YNNKEL (reference sequence). J was trimmed by 0 bases and V by 3 bases; bases with no gene match: 14. This CDR3 is built from 19 residues. The whole variable domain, remainder taken from reference TRBV3-1 and TRBJ1-5, is DTAVSQTPKYLVTQMGNDKSIKCEQNLGHDTMYWYKQDSKKFLKIMFSYNNKELIINETVPNRFSPKSPDKAHLNLHINSLELGDSAVYFCASSHPFTGQEHSNQPQHFGDGTRLSIL.

This clonotype was counted at least ten times. CDR3 sequence (DNA): TGTGCCAGCAGGATTCAGGGGGCAGCTTTCTTT. This codes for CASRIQGAAFF. This chain links TRBV28 with TRBJ1-1; 8 positions match TRBD1. CDR3 length: 11 amino acids. Germline loops: CDR1 MDHEN, CDR2 SYDVKM. The junction had 4 bases not matched to a gene; V was cut back by 6 bases and J by 10 bases.

The table lists this clonotype with a few counts. The CDR3 nucleotides are TGTGCCAGCAGTCCGGACGTGGCTGAAGAAGCTTTCTTT. Translation gives CASSPDVAEEAFF. The chain recombines TRBV27 with TRBJ1-1; D is unresolved. This CDR3 has 13 residues. V was trimmed by 5 bases and J by 8 bases, leaving 15 bases between them. CDR1 is MNHEY and CDR2 is SMNVEV in the germline V gene (reference sequence).

This clonotype was found many times. The chain uses TRBV24-1 and TRBJ2-5; 8 bases align to TRBD1. Losses at the gene ends were 7 bases for V and 5 bases for J; bases not matched to a gene: 5. There are 13 residues in the CDR3. CDR1 is KGHDR, CDR2 SFDVKD, per germline. In nucleotides, the CDR3 is TGTGCCACCAGGGACAGGGCGGGGGAGACCCAGTACTTC. Translation: CATRDRAGETQYF.

This clonotype appeared many times. The chain joins TRBV5-5 to TRBJ2-2; D might be TRBD2 (6 bases). The CDR3 runs 16 residues. Deletions cut 4 bases from V and 3 bases from J, with 16 bases between. Germline CDR1 is SGHKS and CDR2 is YYEKEE (reference sequence). The CDR3 DNA reads TGTGCCAGCAGCGACCTGGGACTGGCGGACACCGGGGAGCTGTTTTTT. It specifies CASSDLGLADTGELFF.

This clonotype was seen ten or more times. The V gene is TRBV28, the J gene TRBJ1-5; no definite D call. The CDR3 runs to 15 residues. In germline, CDR1 is MDHEN, CDR2 SYDVKM. V lost 3 bases to trimming and J lost 2 bases, with 11 bases between them. DNA of the CDR3: TGTGCCAGCAGTTTTAGTAGGGTTGGCAATCAGCCCCAGCATTTT. Translated, it gives CASSFSRVGNQPQHF.

This clonotype was seen repeatedly, ten times or more. The V call is TRBV27, the J call TRBJ2-1, with D perhaps TRBD2 (6 bases). V lost 3 bases to trimming and J lost 8 bases, with 23 bases between them. The CDR3 is 17 amino acids. Germline CDR1 is MNHEY and CDR2 is SMNVEV (reference sequence). The CDR3 is CASSFYGGGRVHDEQFF. The CDR3 DNA reads as TGTGCCAGCAGTTTTTACGGGGGTGGAAGGGTACACGATGAGCAGTTCTTC.

This clonotype was seen many times. The gene calls are TRBV3-1 and TRBJ2-7; a weak D match, TRBD2 (6 bases). With 4 bases removed from V and 5 bases from J, the gap between germline ends came to 9 bases. This CDR3 has 12 amino acids. Germline V gives CDR1 LGHDT, CDR2 YNNKEL (reference sequence). The chain's CDR3 is CASSPGLHEQYF. Here the CDR3 DNA reads TGTGCCAGCAGCCCCGGACTACACGAGCAGTACTTC.

The table lists this clonotype with a few counts. Given a much more abundant clone one base away, this may be a read error. This chain connects TRBV28 to TRBJ1-5; 8 bases match TRBD1. The CDR3 is 14 amino acids. With 6 bases clipped from V and 5 bases from J, the junction kept 6 bases outside the gene matches. The germline CDR1 and CDR2 sequences are MDHEN and SYDVKM. CDR3 nucleotide sequence: TGTGCCAGCAGACACGGACAGGGAGATCAGCCCCAGCATTTT. Translating it yields CASRHGQGDQPQHF.

This clonotype came up many times. The genes are TRBV11-1 and TRBJ2-7, with a tentative D call TRBD1 (7 bases). Trimming cost V 1 base and J 1 base, with 11 bases left between them. The germline CDR1 and CDR2 sequences are SGHAT and FQDESV (reference sequence). The CDR3 spans 15 residues. The CDR3 sequence is CASSLDPGGSYEQYF. Written as DNA, the CDR3 is TGTGCCAGCAGCTTAGATCCAGGGGGGTCCTACGAGCAGTACTTC.

This chain links TRBV11-2 with TRBJ2-7; perhaps TRBD2 as D (6 bases). The CDR3 covers 17 residues. Trimming left V 5 bases short and J 4 bases short, with 24 bases between. In germline, CDR1 is SGHAT, CDR2 FQNNGV. CDR3 residues: CASSPLTGAGKEYEQYF. CDR3 bases: TGTGCCAGCAGCCCCTTGACGGGAGCAGGGAAAGAGTACGAGCAGTACTTC.

The V call is TRBV7-9, the J call TRBJ2-1; possibly TRBD2 for D (6 bases). CDR1 is SEHNR, CDR2 FQNEAQ, per germline (reference sequence). Trimming stripped 10 bases from V and 1 base from J, with 17 bases between. The CDR3 runs to 15 residues. CDR3 sequence reads: CATLRGGGSYNEQFF. In DNA form, the CDR3 reads TGTGCCACCCTGAGGGGAGGCGGATCCTACAATGAGCAGTTCTTC.

This clonotype has at least ten counts. The chain couples TRBV6-2 or TRBV6-3 to TRBJ2-7; D possibly corresponds to TRBD1 (8 bases). The germline CDR1 and CDR2 sequences are MNHEY and SVGEGT. V was clipped by 5 bases and J by 6 bases, with 17 bases between them. The CDR3 is 14 residues long. Here the CDR3 DNA reads TGTGCCAGCAGTGCGAGGACAGGGAGGGGCGAGCAGTACTTC. This sequence encodes CASSARTGRGEQYF.

This clonotype was detected ten times or more. As DNA, the CDR3 is TGTGCCAGCAGTTCTATCCCCTTCAGGGGGAACTACGAGCAGTACTTC. This sequence encodes CASSSIPFRGNYEQYF. This sequence joins TRBV12-3 or TRBV12-4 and TRBJ2-7, with 7 bases that match TRBD1. The V gene end was trimmed by 4 bases and the J gene end by 3 bases; junction bases not matched to a gene: 12. The CDR3 length is 16 residues.

V and J are TRBV7-6 and TRBJ2-1, with 7 nucleotides matching TRBD2. The CDR3 spans 14 residues. CDR1 is SGHVS and CDR2 is FNYEAQ in the germline V gene. With 1 base clipped from V and 10 bases from J, the junction kept 7 bases outside the gene matches. The CDR3: CASSLGAGKAEQFF. The DNA of the CDR3 is TGTGCCAGCAGCTTAGGAGCGGGAAAGGCCGAGCAGTTCTTC.